A single sample is the source of the 21 T cell receptor beta chains below, sequenced in a study of neurological immune-mediated disorders. One entry per CDR3 protein, called by TCRdb with MiXCR from the 5' RACE reads. This table has 30,000 to 35,000 distinct CDR3 sequences, 4% appearing once. Sequencing was done on a sample of CD4+ T cells from blood. Receptor source: a woman aged 40-49 years in good health.

There are many counts of this clonotype. The chain couples TRBV28 to TRBJ1-2; D gene unclear. V was shortened by 5 bases and J by 8 bases, with 21 bases between the two germline ends. The germline CDR1 and CDR2 sequences are MDHEN and SYDVKM. The CDR3 has 15 residues. The CDR3, as DNA: TGTGCCAGCAGTCCCCGGTGGGCGCGTGGGAAGGGCTACACCTTC. Protein product: CASSPRWARGKGYTF.

This clonotype appeared many times. J is TRBJ2-1 and V is TRBV10-1; TRBD2 aligns across 14 bases. V lost 5 bases to trimming and J lost 4 bases; unmatched junction nucleotides: 4. The CDR3 is 16 residues long. From germline, CDR1 is WNHNN and CDR2 SYGVQD (reference sequence). In nucleotides, the CDR3 is TGCGCCAGCAGTCTTCGACTAGCGGGAGGGTACAATGAGCAGTTCTTC. Residues: CASSLRLAGGYNEQFF.

The V gene is TRBV28, the J gene TRBJ2-1; 12 bases align to TRBD2. There are 15 residues in the CDR3. The J segment lost 7 bases and the V segment lost 5 bases, leaving 6 bases of the junction unmatched. Germline-derived CDR1 and CDR2 are MDHEN and SYDVKM. The CDR3 sequence: CASSRTSGTRNEQFF. CDR3 nucleotides: TGTGCCAGCAGTAGGACTAGCGGGACTCGGAATGAGCAGTTCTTC.

Many counts were recorded for this clonotype. The chain is built from TRBV12-3 or TRBV12-4 and TRBJ2-2; D call uncertain. The V end lost 3 bases, the J end lost 0 bases, and 5 bases lay between the germline ends. The CDR3 totals 14 residues. The CDR3 sequence: CASSFDPNTGELFF. The CDR3 bases are TGTGCCAGCAGTTTTGATCCGAACACCGGGGAGCTGTTTTTT.

This clonotype has a count of ten or more. The V call is TRBV7-2, the J call TRBJ1-1; D is possibly TRBD1 (5 bases). The CDR3 covers 16 residues. Germline CDR1 and CDR2: SGHTA and FQGNSA. Trimming removed 2 bases from V and 4 bases from J, with 17 bases in between. DNA of the CDR3: TGTGCCAGCAGCTTATTCGGGGGGGGAAGCGGCACTGAAGCTTTCTTT. Translating gives CASSLFGGGSGTEAFF. Based on the CDR3 plus reference TRBV7-2 and TRBJ1-1, the full variable domain is GAGVSQSPSNKVTEKGKDVELRCDPISGHTALYWYRQSLGQGLEFLIYFQGNSAPDKSGLPSDRFSAERTGGSVSTLTIQRTQQEDSAVYLCASSLFGGGSGTEAFFGQGTRLTVV.

This clonotype occurred many times. The chain's CDR3 is CASWVGGTDTQYF. The CDR3 bases are TGCGCCAGCTGGGTGGGGGGCACAGATACGCAGTATTTT. The chain is built from TRBV5-1 and TRBJ2-3; D may correspond to TRBD1 or TRBD2 (5 bases each). The CDR3 runs to 13 residues. CDR1 SGHRS and CDR2 YFSETQ come from the germline V gene. Trimming removed 7 bases from V and 1 base from J, with 10 bases in between.

This clonotype was recorded many times. The chain carries TRBV20-1 and TRBJ2-7, with D uncertain. V lost 6 bases to trimming and J lost 7 bases, with 16 bases between them. Germline CDR1 and CDR2: DFQATT and SNEGSKA (reference sequence). The length of the CDR3 is 12 residues. The CDR3 is CSAHRLTREQYF. In DNA, the CDR3 is TGCAGTGCCCACAGACTCACGCGAGAGCAGTACTTC.

This clonotype was counted ten times or more. J is TRBJ1-1 and V is TRBV20-1, with 10 bases aligning to TRBD1. CDR1 is DFQATT and CDR2 is SNEGSKA in the germline V gene (reference sequence). The junction had 5 bases not matched to a gene; V was cut back by 3 bases and J by 1 base. This CDR3 has 15 amino acids. CDR3 nucleotide sequence: TGCAGTGCTAGCTGGACAGGGGGGACGAACACTGAAGCTTTCTTT. Encoded protein: CSASWTGGTNTEAFF.

This clonotype was seen many times. V gene TRBV28 combines with J gene TRBJ2-7; 9 bases map to TRBD2. This CDR3 is 15 amino acids long. The germline CDR1 and CDR2 sequences are MDHEN and SYDVKM. V trimming: 4 bases; J trimming: 2 bases; junction bases outside the gene matches: 6. CDR3 nucleotides: TGTGCCAGCAGTTGGATTAGCGGGAGCGCCTACGAGCAGTACTTC. Translating it yields CASSWISGSAYEQYF.

This clonotype was seen repeatedly, ten times or more. V gene TRBV28 combines with J gene TRBJ2-1; 9 nucleotides match TRBD1. Germline V gives CDR1 MDHEN, CDR2 SYDVKM. This CDR3 has 15 residues. The V gene end was trimmed by 3 bases and the J gene end by 4 bases; junction bases not matched to a gene: 4. As DNA, the CDR3 is TGTGCCAGCAGTTTCCTGGACAGGGGATACAATGAGCAGTTCTTC. It is translated as CASSFLDRGYNEQFF. Full variable domain (outside the CDR3, taken from reference TRBV28 and TRBJ2-1): DVKVTQSSRYLVKRTGEKVFLECVQDMDHENMFWYRQDPGLGLRLIYFSYDVKMKEKGDIPEGYSVSREKKERFSLILESASTNQTSMYLCASSFLDRGYNEQFFGPGTRLTVL.

This clonotype has ten or more counts. This chain connects TRBV2 to TRBJ1-5; D is uncertain. The CDR3 is 13 residues long. The V and J ends lost 7 bases and 7 bases respectively, with 14 bases between them. The germline CDR1 and CDR2 sequences are SNHLY and FYNNEI. The CDR3 reads CASNIVGSQPQHF. CDR3 nucleotides: TGTGCCAGCAATATAGTAGGATCGCAGCCCCAGCATTTT.

This clonotype was detected ten times or more. This chain uses TRBV7-2 with TRBJ2-7, with TRBD2 matching 11 bases. The junction had 10 bases not matched to a gene; V was cut back by 2 bases and J by 1 base. The CDR3 has 18 amino acids. Germline-derived CDR1 and CDR2 are SGHTA and FQGNSA. CDR3 amino acids: CASSLRIAGGSSSYEQYF. The CDR3 DNA reads as TGTGCCAGCAGCTTAAGGATAGCGGGAGGGAGTTCGTCCTACGAGCAGTACTTC.

This clonotype was counted at least ten times. The chain recombines TRBV5-1 with TRBJ2-7; 8 nucleotides agree with TRBD1. The CDR3 runs 15 residues. Germline CDR1 and CDR2: SGHRS and YFSETQ. J lost 5 bases, V lost 3 bases, and 10 bases had no gene match. The CDR3 sequence: CASSYSRQGLHEQYF. The CDR3 bases are TGCGCCAGCAGCTACTCCCGACAGGGGCTCCACGAGCAGTACTTC.

This clonotype came up a few times. This chain links TRBV30 with TRBJ2-7, with D maybe TRBD2 (6 bases). V was shortened by 8 bases and J by 5 bases, with 16 bases between the two germline ends. This CDR3 has 12 residues. The germline V gene encodes CDR1 GTSNPN and CDR2 SVGIG (reference sequence). The CDR3 coding sequence is TGTGCCGCCGCCCGGGGGACCAACGAGCAGTACTTC. This encodes CAAARGTNEQYF.

This clonotype was detected ten times or more. CDR3 amino acids: CASSLAAGGDTDTQYF. The DNA of the CDR3 is TGTGCCAGCAGCTTAGCGGCGGGAGGCGACACAGATACGCAGTATTTT. V and J are TRBV7-6 and TRBJ2-3, with TRBD2 identical over 8 bases. Per germline, CDR1 SGHVS and CDR2 FNYEAQ. V was clipped by 0 bases and J by 2 bases; unmatched bases: 4. The CDR3 is 16 amino acids.

In this sample, this clonotype turned up a few times. V and J are TRBV18 and TRBJ1-1; D is undetermined. Looked up from germline, CDR1 is KGHSH and CDR2 is LQKENI. The germline V and J ends were trimmed by 2 bases and 11 bases, with 15 bases remaining between them. The CDR3 is 13 residues long. The CDR3 DNA reads TGTGCCAGCTCACCAAGGAAGGAGCCGACGGCTTTCTTT. Its translation is CASSPRKEPTAFF.

This clonotype was seen at least ten times. The chain carries TRBV20-1 and TRBJ2-1, with TRBD2 matching 10 bases. The CDR3 is 17 residues long. The V segment lost 3 bases and the J segment 0 bases; nucleotides outside the gene matches: 8. The germline gives CDR1 DFQATT, CDR2 SNEGSKA (reference sequence). CDR3 sequence (DNA): TGCAGTGCTAGGGGCCTAGCGGGAGCCCGCTCCTACAATGAGCAGTTCTTC. This encodes CSARGLAGARSYNEQFF.

This clonotype was detected ten times or more. This sequence joins TRBV5-1 and TRBJ1-2; D is unclear. CDR1 and CDR2 from the germline V gene are SGHRS and YFSETQ. The germline V and J ends were trimmed by 5 bases and 4 bases, with 15 bases remaining between them. The CDR3 totals 14 residues. The CDR3 here is CASRRPGSTYGYTF. As DNA, the CDR3 is TGCGCCAGCAGGAGACCGGGAAGTACCTATGGCTACACCTTC.

In its sample, this clonotype was seen many times. This rearrangement joins TRBV7-2 to TRBJ2-2; D remains ambiguous. V lost 3 bases and J lost 4, with 6 bases in between. Per germline, CDR1 SGHTA and CDR2 FQGNSA. The CDR3 extends over 13 amino acids. The CDR3 sequence is CASSFEPTGELFF. The DNA for the CDR3 is TGTGCCAGCAGCTTTGAACCCACCGGGGAGCTGTTTTTT.

This clonotype was picked up many times. The rearrangement links TRBV12-3 or TRBV12-4 to TRBJ2-3, with TRBD1 as a possible D gene (5 bases). Trimming cost V 5 bases and J 1 base, with 16 bases left between them. The CDR3 totals 16 residues. CDR3: CASSPLSGAGTDTQYF. CDR3 coding DNA: TGTGCCAGCAGTCCGTTGAGTGGGGCGGGCACAGATACGCAGTATTTT.

This clonotype was seen at least ten times. The chain combines TRBV20-1 with TRBJ1-2; D not resolved. CDR3 length equals 12 residues. V gave up 5 bases and J gave up 5 bases, with 12 bases separating them. Germline V gene lookup returns CDR1 DFQATT and CDR2 SNEGSKA (reference sequence). DNA for the CDR3: TGCAGTGCTTCACCGACGGTGTATGGCTACACCTTC. The encoded protein is CSASPTVYGYTF.